The clone carrying this T cell receptor (beta chain) was recorded only once. The data are from a study of memory CD4+ T cells and cytomegalovirus serostatus. About the research overall: This sample comes from healthy Belgian adults, under 10 CMV seropositive, under 25 seronegative.

Trimming took off 0 bases at V and 1 base at J, with 8 bases between the two ends. Germline CDR1 reads SGHRS; CDR2 reads YFSETQ. This CDR3 spans 15 amino acids. TCRdb's copy holds only in-frame clones and misses some; the assay was immunoSEQ multiplex PCR. Here the sample spans about 96,000 clones, about 80% being singletons. Single viable CD3+CD4+CD8-CD45RO+ cells were sorted as the memory CD4+ T cells. Donors' CMV status reflects serum IgG against pp150, pp28, p38, p52. CD4+ T cells were isolated by positive magnetic selection. V gene TRBV5-1 combines with J gene TRBJ2-1; D unclear. The receptor was derived from an adult in good health and CMV-seropositive. The sample comprised memory CD4+ T cells from blood. The CDR3 nucleotides read TGCGCCAGCAGCTTGGGCTTTCCTTCCTACAATGAGCAGTTCTTC. This gives the protein CASSLGFPSYNEQFF. Full variable domain (rest looked up from reference TRBV5-1 and TRBJ2-1): KAGVTQTPRYLIKTRGQQVTLSCSPISGHRSVSWYQQTPGQGLQFLFEYFSETQRNKGNFPGRFSGRQFSNSRSEMNVSTLELGDSALYLCASSLGFPSYNEQFFGPGTRLTVL.